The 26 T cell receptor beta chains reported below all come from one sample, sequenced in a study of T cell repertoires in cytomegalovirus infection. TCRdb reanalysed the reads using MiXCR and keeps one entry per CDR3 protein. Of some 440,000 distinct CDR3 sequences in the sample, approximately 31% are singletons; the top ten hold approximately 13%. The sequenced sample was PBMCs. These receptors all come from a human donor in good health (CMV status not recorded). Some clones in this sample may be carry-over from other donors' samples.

CDR3 region: CASSNELGHTDTQYF. In DNA, the CDR3 is TGTGCCAGCAGCAACGAGCTGGGTCACACAGATACGCAGTATTTT. The chain links TRBV7-9 to TRBJ2-3; D uncertain. Germline V gene sequence: CDR1 SEHNR, CDR2 FQNEAQ (reference sequence). The CDR3 is 15 residues long. V lost 5 bases, J lost 2 bases, and 14 bases lay in between.

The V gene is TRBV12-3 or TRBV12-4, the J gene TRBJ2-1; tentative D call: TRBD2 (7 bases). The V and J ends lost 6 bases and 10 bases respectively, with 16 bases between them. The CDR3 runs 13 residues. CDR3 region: CASRREGTSEQFF. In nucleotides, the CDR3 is TGTGCCAGCAGAAGGGAGGGGACAAGCGAGCAGTTCTTC.

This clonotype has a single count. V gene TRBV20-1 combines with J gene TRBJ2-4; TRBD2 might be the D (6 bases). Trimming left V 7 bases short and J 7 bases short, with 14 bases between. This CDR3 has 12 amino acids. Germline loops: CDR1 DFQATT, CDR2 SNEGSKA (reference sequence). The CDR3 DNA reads TGCAGTGTCAACGGAGGGGCTAACATTCAGTACTTC. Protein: CSVNGGANIQYF.

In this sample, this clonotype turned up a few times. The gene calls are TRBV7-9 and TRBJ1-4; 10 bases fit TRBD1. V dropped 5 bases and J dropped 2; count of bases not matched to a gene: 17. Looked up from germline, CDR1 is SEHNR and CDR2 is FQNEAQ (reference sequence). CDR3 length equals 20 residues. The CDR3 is CASSGMGQGSKLTTNEKLFF. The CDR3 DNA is TGTGCCAGCAGCGGAATGGGACAGGGGAGTAAGCTTACGACTAATGAAAAACTGTTTTTT.

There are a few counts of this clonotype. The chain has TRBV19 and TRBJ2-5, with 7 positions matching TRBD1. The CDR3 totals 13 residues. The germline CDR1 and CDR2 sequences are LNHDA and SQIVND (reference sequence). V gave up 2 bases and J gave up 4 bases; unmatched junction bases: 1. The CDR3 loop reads CASSINRGETQYF. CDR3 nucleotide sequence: TGTGCCAGTAGTATAAACAGGGGAGAGACCCAGTACTTC. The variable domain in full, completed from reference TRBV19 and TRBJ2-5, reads DGGITQSPKYLFRKEGQNVTLSCEQNLNHDAMYWYRQDPGQGLRLIYYSQIVNDFQKGDIAEGYSVSREKKESFPLTVTSAQKNPTAFYLCASSINRGETQYFGPGTRLLVL.

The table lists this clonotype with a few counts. CDR3 nucleotides: TGTGCCAGCAACCAGCGGGGGGCTGGAACTTACGAGCAGTACTTC. Translation: CASNQRGAGTYEQYF. V is TRBV12-3 or TRBV12-4 and J is TRBJ2-7; 9 bases are shared with TRBD2. The CDR3 spans 15 residues. After removal of 7 bases from V and 4 bases from J, the junction contained 11 bases not matched to a gene.

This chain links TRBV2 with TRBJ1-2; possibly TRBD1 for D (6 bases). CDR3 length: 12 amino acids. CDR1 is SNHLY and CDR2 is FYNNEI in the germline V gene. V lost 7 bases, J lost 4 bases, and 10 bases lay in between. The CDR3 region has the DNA TGTGCCAGCAAGGGGGGGAGCTATGGCTACACCTTC. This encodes CASKGGSYGYTF.

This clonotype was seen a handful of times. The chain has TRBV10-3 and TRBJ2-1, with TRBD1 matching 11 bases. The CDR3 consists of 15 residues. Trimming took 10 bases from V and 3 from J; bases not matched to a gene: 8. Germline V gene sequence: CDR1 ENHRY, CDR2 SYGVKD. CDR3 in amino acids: CATEPGQGVYNEQFF. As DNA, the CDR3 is TGTGCCACCGAACCGGGACAGGGGGTCTACAATGAGCAGTTCTTC.

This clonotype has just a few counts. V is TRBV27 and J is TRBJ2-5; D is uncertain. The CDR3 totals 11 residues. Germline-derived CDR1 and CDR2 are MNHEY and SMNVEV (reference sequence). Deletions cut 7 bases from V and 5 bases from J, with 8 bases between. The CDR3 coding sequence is TGTGCCAGCATACTTGGCGAGACCCAGTACTTC. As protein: CASILGETQYF.

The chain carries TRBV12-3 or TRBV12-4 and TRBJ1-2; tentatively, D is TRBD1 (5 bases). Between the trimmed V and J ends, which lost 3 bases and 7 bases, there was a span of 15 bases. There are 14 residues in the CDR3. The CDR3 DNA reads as TGTGCCAGCAGTTTCTCCAGGGTCGGCCGTGGCTACACCTTC. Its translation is CASSFSRVGRGYTF.

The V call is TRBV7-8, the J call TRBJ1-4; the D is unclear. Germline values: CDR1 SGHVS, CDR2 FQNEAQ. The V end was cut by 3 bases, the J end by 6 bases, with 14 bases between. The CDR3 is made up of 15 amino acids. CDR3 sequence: CASSFSGLGYEKLFF. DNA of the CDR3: TGTGCCAGCAGCTTTAGTGGGTTAGGGTATGAAAAACTGTTTTTT.

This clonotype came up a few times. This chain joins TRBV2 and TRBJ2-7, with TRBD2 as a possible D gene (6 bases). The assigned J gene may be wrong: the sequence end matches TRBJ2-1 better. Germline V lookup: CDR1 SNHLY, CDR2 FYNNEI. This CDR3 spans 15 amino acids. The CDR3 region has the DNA TGTGCCAGCAGGGTAGAGGGACTCAGCTCCTACGAGCAGTTCTTC. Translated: CASRVEGLSSYEQFF.

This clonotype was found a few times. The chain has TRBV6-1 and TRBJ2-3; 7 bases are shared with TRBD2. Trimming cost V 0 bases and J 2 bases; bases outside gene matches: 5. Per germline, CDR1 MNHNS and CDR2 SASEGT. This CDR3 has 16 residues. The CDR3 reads CASSEAPSGDTDTQYF. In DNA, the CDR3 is TGTGCCAGCAGTGAAGCGCCCAGCGGGGACACAGATACGCAGTATTTT.

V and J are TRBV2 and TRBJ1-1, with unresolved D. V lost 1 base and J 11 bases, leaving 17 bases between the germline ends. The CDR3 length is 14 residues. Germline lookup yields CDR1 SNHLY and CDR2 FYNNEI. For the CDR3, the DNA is TGTGCCAGCAGTGAAGAATCTGCCTCAGTCCATGCTTTCTTT. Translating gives CASSEESASVHAFF.

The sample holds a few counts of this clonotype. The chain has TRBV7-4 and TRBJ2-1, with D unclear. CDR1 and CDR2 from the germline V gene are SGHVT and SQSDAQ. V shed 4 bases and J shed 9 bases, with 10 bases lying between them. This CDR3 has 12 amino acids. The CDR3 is CASSSPYPEQFF. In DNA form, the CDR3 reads TGTGCCAGCAGCTCCCCATATCCTGAGCAGTTCTTC.

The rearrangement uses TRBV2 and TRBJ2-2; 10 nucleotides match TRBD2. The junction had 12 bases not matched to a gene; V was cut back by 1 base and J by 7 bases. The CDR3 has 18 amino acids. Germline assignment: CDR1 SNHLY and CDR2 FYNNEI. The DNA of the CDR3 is TGTGCCAGCAGTGAAGTAGCGGGGGGCTACCAACGGGGCGGGGAGCTGTTTTTT. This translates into CASSEVAGGYQRGGELFF.

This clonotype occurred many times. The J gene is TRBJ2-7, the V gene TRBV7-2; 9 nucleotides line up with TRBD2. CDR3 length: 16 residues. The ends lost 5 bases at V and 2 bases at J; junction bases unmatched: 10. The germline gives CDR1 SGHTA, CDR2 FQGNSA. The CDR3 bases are TGTGCCAGCAGCCCCTGGGGCGGGGGGGCCGCCTACGAGCAGTACTTC. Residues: CASSPWGGGAAYEQYF.

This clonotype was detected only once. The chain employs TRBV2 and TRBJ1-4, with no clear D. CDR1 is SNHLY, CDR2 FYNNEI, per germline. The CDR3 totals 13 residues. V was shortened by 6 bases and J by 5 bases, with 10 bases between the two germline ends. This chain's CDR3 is CASRTGRNEKLFF. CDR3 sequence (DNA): TGTGCCAGCAGAACTGGGAGAAATGAAAAACTGTTTTTT.

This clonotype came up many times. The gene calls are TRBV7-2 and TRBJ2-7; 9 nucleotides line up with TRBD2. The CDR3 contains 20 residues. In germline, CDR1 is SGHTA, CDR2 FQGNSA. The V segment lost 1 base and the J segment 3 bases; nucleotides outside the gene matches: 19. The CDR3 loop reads CASSLGFSGGLIGSSYEQYF. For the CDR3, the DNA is TGTGCCAGCAGCTTAGGCTTTAGCGGGGGACTCATCGGTTCAAGCTACGAGCAGTACTTC.

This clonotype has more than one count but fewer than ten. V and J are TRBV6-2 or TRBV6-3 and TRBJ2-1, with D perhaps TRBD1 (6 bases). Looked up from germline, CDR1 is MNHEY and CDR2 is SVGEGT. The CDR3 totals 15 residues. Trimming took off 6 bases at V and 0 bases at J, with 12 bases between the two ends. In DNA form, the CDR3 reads TGTGCCAGCAGCCACAGGGATCCCTCCTACAATGAGCAGTTCTTC. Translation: CASSHRDPSYNEQFF.

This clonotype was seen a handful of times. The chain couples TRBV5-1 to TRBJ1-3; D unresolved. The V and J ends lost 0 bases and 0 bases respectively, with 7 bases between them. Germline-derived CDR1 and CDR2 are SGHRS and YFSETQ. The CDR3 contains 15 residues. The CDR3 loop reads CASSLDGFSGNTIYF. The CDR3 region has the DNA TGCGCCAGCAGCTTGGACGGATTCTCTGGAAACACCATATATTTT.

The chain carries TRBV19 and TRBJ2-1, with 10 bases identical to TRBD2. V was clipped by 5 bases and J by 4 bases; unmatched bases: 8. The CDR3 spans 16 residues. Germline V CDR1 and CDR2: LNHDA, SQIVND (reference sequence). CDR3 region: CASSWLAGAQYNEQFF. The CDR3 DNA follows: TGTGCCAGTAGTTGGCTAGCGGGGGCCCAATACAATGAGCAGTTCTTC.

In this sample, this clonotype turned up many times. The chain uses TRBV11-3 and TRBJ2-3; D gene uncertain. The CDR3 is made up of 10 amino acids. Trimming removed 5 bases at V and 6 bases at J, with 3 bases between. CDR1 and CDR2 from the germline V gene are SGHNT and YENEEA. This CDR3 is CASSGDTQYF. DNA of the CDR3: TGTGCCAGCAGCGGGGATACGCAGTATTTT.

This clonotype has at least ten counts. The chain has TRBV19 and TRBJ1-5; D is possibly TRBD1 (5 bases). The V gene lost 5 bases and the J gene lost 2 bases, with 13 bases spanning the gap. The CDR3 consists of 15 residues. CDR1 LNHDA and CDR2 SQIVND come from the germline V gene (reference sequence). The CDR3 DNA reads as TGTGCCAGTAGTCCTCAGGGATTGGGCAATCAGCCCCAGCATTTT. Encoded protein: CASSPQGLGNQPQHF.

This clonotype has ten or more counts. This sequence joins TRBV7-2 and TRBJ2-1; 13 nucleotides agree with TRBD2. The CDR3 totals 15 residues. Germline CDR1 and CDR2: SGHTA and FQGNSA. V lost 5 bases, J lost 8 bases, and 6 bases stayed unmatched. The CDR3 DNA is TGTGCCAGCAGCCAGGGACTAGCGGGGCGGGATGAGCAGTTCTTC. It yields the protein CASSQGLAGRDEQFF. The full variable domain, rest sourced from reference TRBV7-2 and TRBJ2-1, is GAGVSQSPSNKVTEKGKDVELRCDPISGHTALYWYRQSLGQGLEFLIYFQGNSAPDKSGLPSDRFSAERTGGSVSTLTIQRTQQEDSAVYLCASSQGLAGRDEQFFGPGTRLTVL.

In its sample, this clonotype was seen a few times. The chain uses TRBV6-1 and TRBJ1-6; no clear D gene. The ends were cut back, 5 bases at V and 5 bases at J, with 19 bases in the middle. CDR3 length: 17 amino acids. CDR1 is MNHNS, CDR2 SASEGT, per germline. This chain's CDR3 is CASSSRMAGEDNSPLHF. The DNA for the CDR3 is TGTGCCAGCAGTAGTCGTATGGCCGGAGAAGATAATTCACCCCTCCACTTT.